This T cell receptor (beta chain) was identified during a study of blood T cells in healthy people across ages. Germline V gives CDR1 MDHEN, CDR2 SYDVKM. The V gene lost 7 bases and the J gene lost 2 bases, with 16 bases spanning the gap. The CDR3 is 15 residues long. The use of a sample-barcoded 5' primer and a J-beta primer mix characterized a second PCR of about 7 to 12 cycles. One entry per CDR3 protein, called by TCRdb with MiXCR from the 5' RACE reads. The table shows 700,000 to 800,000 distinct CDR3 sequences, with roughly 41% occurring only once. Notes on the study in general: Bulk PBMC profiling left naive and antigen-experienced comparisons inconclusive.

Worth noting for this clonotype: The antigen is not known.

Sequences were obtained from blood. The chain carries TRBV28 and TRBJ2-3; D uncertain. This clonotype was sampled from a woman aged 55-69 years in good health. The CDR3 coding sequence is TGTGCCAGCACCCGGCCAGGTGATAACACAGATACGCAGTATTTT. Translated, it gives CASTRPGDNTDTQYF.